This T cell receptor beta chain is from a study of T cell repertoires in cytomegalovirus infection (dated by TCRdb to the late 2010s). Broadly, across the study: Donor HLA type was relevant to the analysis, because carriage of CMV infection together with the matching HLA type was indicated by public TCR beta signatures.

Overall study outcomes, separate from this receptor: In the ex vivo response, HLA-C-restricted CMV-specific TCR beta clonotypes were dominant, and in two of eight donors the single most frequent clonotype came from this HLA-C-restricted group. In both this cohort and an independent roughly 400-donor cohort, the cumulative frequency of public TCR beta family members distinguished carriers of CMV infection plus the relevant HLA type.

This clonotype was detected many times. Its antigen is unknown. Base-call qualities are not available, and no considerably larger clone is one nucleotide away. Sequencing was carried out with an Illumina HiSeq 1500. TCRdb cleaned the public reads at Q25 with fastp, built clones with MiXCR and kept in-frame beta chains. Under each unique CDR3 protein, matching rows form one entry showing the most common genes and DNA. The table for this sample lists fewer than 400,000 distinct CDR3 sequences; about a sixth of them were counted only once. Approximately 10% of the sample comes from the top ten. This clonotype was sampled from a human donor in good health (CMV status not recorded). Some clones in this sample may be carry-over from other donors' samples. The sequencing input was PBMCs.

Here is the DNA: TGTGCCAGCAGCTTAAAGGACAGTCGGGCTGAAAAACTGTTTTTT. Its protein product is CASSLKDSRAEKLFF. The V and J segments used are TRBV7-9 and TRBJ1-4, with TRBD1 as a weak D call on 6 bases. Trimming at the junction amounts to 2 bases on V and 7 bases on J, and the germline ends lie 14 bases apart. Via the germline V gene (reference sequence), CDR1 is SEHNR and CDR2 FQNEAQ. CDR3 length: 15 amino acids, cysteine to phenylalanine. Only the CDR3 portion is preserved as DNA: 45 bases, with reading frame beginning at the first base.